This T cell receptor (beta chain) came from a study of T cell changes during pregnancy in multiple sclerosis. The CDR3 is 18 residues long. Profiling relied on immunoSEQ multiplex PCR, and the TCRdb table lists in-frame clones only, not all of them. Here the sample spans about 36,000 clones, 93% being singletons. Sequences were derived from CD4+ T cells from peripheral blood mononuclear cells, sampled in the first trimester of pregnancy. The source is a female donor with multiple sclerosis, enrolled in a pregnancy study. The gene calls are TRBV21-1 and TRBJ2-6; no check of the table's D call, TRBD1, against the DNA was made. TRBV21-1 counts as a pseudogene. The CDR3 here is CASSKDHRGLDSANVLTF. In DNA, the CDR3 is TGTGCCAGCAGCAAAGATCACAGGGGTTTAGACTCGGCCAACGTCCTGACTTTC.